These T cell receptor beta chains were read from a single sample in a study of shared clonotypes between healthy human individuals. The method was immunoSEQ multiplex PCR; TCRdb's version includes in-frame clones alone and lacks a portion of them. In the table there are hundreds of thousands of clones, approximately 96% of which are singletons. The specimen was naive CD8+ T cells sorted from blood. The source is a woman aged 25 to 39 in good health. Both conserved end residues are part of each CDR3. The order of the fields is D gene, clone size, J gene, V gene, CDR3 DNA, CDR3 protein. A D gene is named only where the DNA matches it firmly. Where a row states a size, it is once, few, many or the class of an expanded clone; other rows omit it.

D: TRBD2; size: .; J: TRBJ2-7; V: TRBV19; DNA: TGTGCCAGTAGTATCCTAGCGGACTCCTACGAGCAGTACTTC; CDR3: CASSILADSYEQYF
D: .; size: .; J: TRBJ1-6; V: TRBV19; DNA: TGTGCCAGTAGTATAGATCTGCTGTCACCCCTCCACTTT; CDR3: CASSIDLLSPLHF
D: TRBD2; size: .; J: TRBJ2-5; V: TRBV27; DNA: TGTGCCAGCAGCCAGACTAGCTTCCAAGAGACCCAGTACTTC; CDR3: CASSQTSFQETQYF
D: TRBD1; size: once; J: TRBJ1-1; V: TRBV28; DNA: TGTGCCAGCAGTTTCGGGACAGGGGCCGGCACTGAAGCTTTCTTT; CDR3: CASSFGTGAGTEAFF
D: TRBD1; size: few; J: TRBJ1-1; V: TRBV7-9; DNA: TGTGCCAGCAGCTTTGGACAGGGAGGCACTGAAGCTTTCTTT; CDR3: CASSFGQGGTEAFF
D: .; size: .; J: TRBJ2-5; V: TRBV6-5; DNA: TGTGCCAGCAGTTACTCCCCGACAGTGGAAAGAGGGACCCAGTACTTC; CDR3: CASSYSPTVERGTQYF
D: .; size: .; J: TRBJ2-7; V: TRBV11-2; DNA: TGTGCCAGCAGCCACCCCCAGGACTACGAGCAGTACTTC; CDR3: CASSHPQDYEQYF
D: .; size: .; J: TRBJ1-3; V: TRBV5-4; DNA: TGTGCCAGCAGCTTGGCCAGCGGACCCTTTTCGCGAAACACCATATATTTT; CDR3: CASSLASGPFSRNTIYF
D: TRBD1; size: once; J: TRBJ2-2; V: TRBV30; DNA: TGTGCCTGGAGTGGAGTGGGCGGACAGGGGAAAGGCACCGGGGAGCTGTTTTTT; CDR3: CAWSGVGGQGKGTGELFF
D: .; size: .; J: TRBJ1-1; V: TRBV28; DNA: TGTGCCAGCATTGGGGAGGAGAACACTGAAGCTTTCTTT; CDR3: CASIGEENTEAFF
D: TRBD2; size: .; J: TRBJ2-7; V: TRBV2; DNA: TGTGCCAGCAGTGATAGACTAGCGGCAAACGAGCAGTACTTC; CDR3: CASSDRLAANEQYF
D: .; size: .; J: TRBJ2-1; V: TRBV27; DNA: TGTGCCAGCAGTTTGCTATCTCCAGGTCATGAGCAGTTCTTC; CDR3: CASSLLSPGHEQFF
D: .; size: .; J: TRBJ2-2; V: TRBV29-1; DNA: TGCAGCGTCTGGGCAGTCAACACCGGGGAGCTGTTTTTT; CDR3: CSVWAVNTGELFF
D: .; size: .; J: TRBJ1-1; V: TRBV6-1; DNA: TGTGCCAGCAGTGAAGCAGACTGGGCTGAAGCTTTCTTT; CDR3: CASSEADWAEAFF
D: TRBD1; size: .; J: TRBJ1-3; V: TRBV9; DNA: TGTGCCAGCAGCGGGACAGGGAACCTCGCTGGAAACACCATATATTTT; CDR3: CASSGTGNLAGNTIYF
D: TRBD1; size: .; J: TRBJ2-1; V: TRBV28; DNA: TGTGCCAGTACCGTGTGGGACAGAGGAATGTGGTTCTTC; CDR3: CASTVWDRGMWFF
D: .; size: .; J: TRBJ2-1; V: TRBV10-1; DNA: TGCGCCAGCAGTGAGGGGGCAGGCGTTAATGAGCAGTTCTTC; CDR3: CASSEGAGVNEQFF
D: .; size: .; J: TRBJ2-2; V: TRBV11-2; DNA: TGTGCCAGCAGCTTAGCGGCGTGGGGCCTGAACACCGGGGAGCTGTTTTTT; CDR3: CASSLAAWGLNTGELFF
D: .; size: .; J: TRBJ2-6; V: TRBV7-9; DNA: TGTGCCAGCAGCGAGGGTGGGGCCAACGTCCTGACTTTC; CDR3: CASSEGGANVLTF
D: .; size: .; J: TRBJ1-5; V: TRBV6-1; DNA: TGTGCCAGCAGTGAATGGGGGGCCGACAATCAGCCCCAGCATTTT; CDR3: CASSEWGADNQPQHF
D: .; size: .; J: TRBJ1-4; V: TRBV27; DNA: TGTGCCAGCAGTTGGGATGGTGGGGAAAAACTGTTTTTT; CDR3: CASSWDGGEKLFF
D: .; size: .; J: TRBJ1-2; V: TRBV27; DNA: TGTGCCAGCAAGGGTCAGTACTATGGCTACACCTTC; CDR3: CASKGQYYGYTF
D: TRBD1; size: .; J: TRBJ1-1; V: TRBV28; DNA: TGTGCCAGGGGGTGGGGACAGGGCGTTTACACTGAAGCTTTCTTT; CDR3: CARGWGQGVYTEAFF
D: .; size: .; J: TRBJ1-1; V: TRBV29-1; DNA: TGCAGCGTTGAAGTTATAGGGGTTGAAGCTTTCTTT; CDR3: CSVEVIGVEAFF
D: TRBD2; size: .; J: TRBJ2-7; V: TRBV5-6; DNA: TGTGCCAGCAGCCCCCCCGAGCGGGAGCCCTACGAGCAGTACTTC; CDR3: CASSPPEREPYEQYF